This T cell receptor (beta chain) was identified during a study of T cell repertoires in cytomegalovirus infection (dated 2019 in TCRdb). About the study as a whole: Peptide stimulations targeted recently identified HLA-C-restricted CMV epitopes, whose presentation resists viral immunomodulation, together with well-studied HLA-B-restricted epitopes. Donor HLA type was relevant to the analysis, as public TCR beta signatures indicated carriage of CMV infection together with the matching HLA type.

Broader findings and caveats from the paper: Cumulative frequency of public TCR beta family members discriminated carriers of CMV infection plus the relevant HLA type in this cohort and an independent approximately 350-donor cohort. The ex vivo response was dominated by HLA-C-restricted CMV-specific TCR beta clonotypes, and the single most frequent clonotype in two of eight donors was supplied by these HLA-C-restricted clonotypes.

The CDR3 contains 14 residues, cysteine and phenylalanine counted. Left in the record is the CDR3 DNA by itself, 42 bases read in frame from the first base. As encoded in the germline V gene (reference sequence), CDR1 is SEHNR while CDR2 is FQNEAQ. Deletion took 6 bases off V and 6 bases off J, with a span of 12 bases between the germline ends. This clonotype has a handful of counts. The clone's antigen remains unknown. Base qualities are not recorded, but no much larger clone differs from it by a single base. This specimen's treatment or condition label, interpreted: in vitro stimulation with specific CMV peptide epitopes to enrich CMV-specific T cells. TCRdb lists the instrument as Illumina HiSeq 1500. TCRdb redid the processing of the public reads, applying fastp at Q25 and MiXCR, and retained in-frame beta chains. All rows with the same CDR3 protein become a single entry with the most common DNA and genes. A total of 380,000 or so distinct CDR3 sequences appear in this sample, approximately 30% of them only once. The ten largest account for roughly 13% of the sample.

The starting material was cultured PBMCs, obtained from culture after CMV antigen stimulation. The sequence is built from TRBV7-9 and TRBJ1-6; a tentative D match to TRBD1 spans 5 bases. This receptor was taken from a human donor in good health (CMV status not recorded). Some clones in this sample may be carry-over from other donors' samples. The CDR3 reads as follows: CASRSTGANSPLHF. The nucleotides read TGTGCCAGCAGATCAACAGGAGCTAATTCACCCCTCCACTTT.